Listed below are T cell receptor beta chains from one sample, sequenced in a study of shared clonotypes between healthy human individuals. Repertoires were generated with immunoSEQ multiplex PCR, while TCRdb's copy carries only in-frame clones and drops some. The sample consists of approximately 2,300,000 clones, 92% of them appearing once. Sequenced: naive CD4+ T cells from PBMCs. The receptor source for this set is a man in his late teens or twenties in good health. Some clones in this sample may be carry-over from other donors' samples. Each CDR3 is given with its conserved first and last residue. The D gene is left open where the match is weak. Rows give clone size only sometimes, using once, few, many, or a class for an expanded clone.

len: 12; v_gene: TRBV11-2; d_gene: -; abundance: -; j_gene: TRBJ2-7; CDR3nt: TGTGCCAGCAACACAGGGCCCCACGAGCAGTACTTC; CDR3aa: CASNTGPHEQYF
len: 16; v_gene: TRBV6-4; d_gene: TRBD2; abundance: -; j_gene: TRBJ2-3; CDR3nt: TGTGCCAGCAGTACAACGACTAGCGGGAACACAGATACGCAGTATTTT; CDR3aa: CASSTTTSGNTDTQYF
len: 14; v_gene: TRBV29-1; d_gene: TRBD1; abundance: once; j_gene: TRBJ1-2; CDR3nt: TGCAGCGTTTCCGGACAGGGAGCCCTCTATGGCTACACCTTC; CDR3aa: CSVSGQGALYGYTF
len: 14; v_gene: TRBV30; d_gene: -; abundance: few; j_gene: TRBJ1-5; CDR3nt: TGTGCCTGGACCACGGACGGAGGCAATCAGCCCCAGCATTTT; CDR3aa: CAWTTDGGNQPQHF
len: 17; v_gene: TRBV5-1; d_gene: -; abundance: -; j_gene: TRBJ2-1; CDR3nt: TGCGCCAGCAGCCGGACAGAATGGGGAGAAAAAAACAATGAGCAGTTCTTC; CDR3aa: CASSRTEWGEKNNEQFF
len: 14; v_gene: TRBV2; d_gene: TRBD1; abundance: -; j_gene: TRBJ1-1; CDR3nt: TGTGCCAGCAGTAGGACAGGGGGAAGCACTGAAGCTTTCTTT; CDR3aa: CASSRTGGSTEAFF
len: 14; v_gene: TRBV10-3; d_gene: -; abundance: once; j_gene: TRBJ2-5; CDR3nt: TGTGCCATCAGTGGTGGTGGGGCCCAAGAGACCCAGTACTTC; CDR3aa: CAISGGGAQETQYF
len: 15; v_gene: TRBV7-8; d_gene: TRBD1; abundance: -; j_gene: TRBJ1-5; CDR3nt: TGTGCCAGCAGCCGCGGGACAGGGCGCAATCAGCCCCAGCATTTT; CDR3aa: CASSRGTGRNQPQHF
len: 12; v_gene: TRBV13; d_gene: -; abundance: -; j_gene: TRBJ1-2; CDR3nt: TGTGCCAGCAGCCGGGGACTTTATGGCTACACCTTC; CDR3aa: CASSRGLYGYTF
len: 15; v_gene: TRBV6-1; d_gene: TRBD2; abundance: -; j_gene: TRBJ2-5; CDR3nt: TGTGCCAGCAGCTTAGGGCTAGCGGGAGTGGAGACCCAGTACTTC; CDR3aa: CASSLGLAGVETQYF
len: 15; v_gene: TRBV7-3; d_gene: -; abundance: -; j_gene: TRBJ2-2; CDR3nt: TGTGCCAGCAGCTTACGAAATACGAACACCGGGGAGCTGTTTTTT; CDR3aa: CASSLRNTNTGELFF
len: 16; v_gene: TRBV28; d_gene: -; abundance: -; j_gene: TRBJ2-1; CDR3nt: TGTGCCAGCAGTACTAGACTCGAAAAAAAGAAGGATGAGCAGTTCTTC; CDR3aa: CASSTRLEKKKDEQFF
len: 18; v_gene: TRBV28; d_gene: -; abundance: -; j_gene: TRBJ1-5; CDR3nt: TGTGCCAGCAGTACACCTCCGGACCGCCGTTATAGCAATCAGCCCCAGCATTTT; CDR3aa: CASSTPPDRRYSNQPQHF
len: 15; v_gene: TRBV4-2; d_gene: -; abundance: -; j_gene: TRBJ2-7; CDR3nt: TGTGCCAGCAGCCTAAACGGCGGGACCTCCTACGAGCAGTACTTC; CDR3aa: CASSLNGGTSYEQYF
len: 14; v_gene: TRBV10-3; d_gene: TRBD2; abundance: -; j_gene: TRBJ2-2; CDR3nt: TGTGCCACCTTGGCGGGAGGTGGATTCGGGGAGCTGTTTTTT; CDR3aa: CATLAGGGFGELFF
len: 15; v_gene: TRBV10-3; d_gene: -; abundance: once; j_gene: TRBJ2-1; CDR3nt: TGTGCCATCAGTGAGTCCACAGGGACGGGCAATGAGCAGTTCTTC; CDR3aa: CAISESTGTGNEQFF
len: 16; v_gene: TRBV9; d_gene: -; abundance: -; j_gene: TRBJ2-1; CDR3nt: TGTGCCAGCAGCGCGGGACTCTTGACGACCTACAATGAGCAGTTCTTC; CDR3aa: CASSAGLLTTYNEQFF
len: 14; v_gene: TRBV5-1; d_gene: -; abundance: -; j_gene: TRBJ2-6; CDR3nt: TGCGCCAGCGACGATAGCTCTGGGGCCAACGTCCTGACTTTC; CDR3aa: CASDDSSGANVLTF
len: 15; v_gene: TRBV7-2; d_gene: -; abundance: -; j_gene: TRBJ2-2; CDR3nt: TGTGCCAGCAGCTTAGTGAGGGTGGGGACCGGGGAGCTGTTTTTT; CDR3aa: CASSLVRVGTGELFF
len: 17; v_gene: TRBV19; d_gene: TRBD2; abundance: -; j_gene: TRBJ2-3; CDR3nt: TGTGCCAGTAGTTCCTGGAGCGGGCGGGAGAGCACAGATACGCAGTATTTT; CDR3aa: CASSSWSGRESTDTQYF
len: 15; v_gene: TRBV28; d_gene: -; abundance: -; j_gene: TRBJ2-7; CDR3nt: TGTGCCAGCAGTTCCTCAGGGGCTCGCGGCTACGAGCAGTACTTC; CDR3aa: CASSSSGARGYEQYF
len: 14; v_gene: TRBV2; d_gene: TRBD1; abundance: -; j_gene: TRBJ2-1; CDR3nt: TGTGCCAGCAGTAGCAGACAGGGTTACAATGAGCAGTTCTTC; CDR3aa: CASSSRQGYNEQFF
len: 13; v_gene: TRBV5-1; d_gene: TRBD1; abundance: -; j_gene: TRBJ2-5; CDR3nt: TGCGCCAGCAGCACCGGACAGGGGGAGACCCAGTACTTC; CDR3aa: CASSTGQGETQYF
len: 13; v_gene: TRBV7-9; d_gene: -; abundance: -; j_gene: TRBJ2-1; CDR3nt: TGTGCCAGCAGCCCGCCGGGACGGAATGAGCAGTTCTTC; CDR3aa: CASSPPGRNEQFF
len: 16; v_gene: TRBV14; d_gene: TRBD2; abundance: -; j_gene: TRBJ2-5; CDR3nt: TGTGCCAGCAGCCAAGTAGGCGGGAGCCGGGGAGAGACCCAGTACTTC; CDR3aa: CASSQVGGSRGETQYF
len: 13; v_gene: TRBV10-3; d_gene: -; abundance: -; j_gene: TRBJ1-5; CDR3nt: TGTGCCATCAGCGTGCAGTTATATCAGCCCCAGCATTTT; CDR3aa: CAISVQLYQPQHF
len: 16; v_gene: TRBV6-5; d_gene: -; abundance: -; j_gene: TRBJ1-1; CDR3nt: TGTGCCAGCAGTTACTCTTCGGGGGGAACTTCCACTGAAGCTTTCTTT; CDR3aa: CASSYSSGGTSTEAFF
len: 17; v_gene: TRBV5-1; d_gene: -; abundance: -; j_gene: TRBJ2-1; CDR3nt: TGCGCCAGCAGCTTGTTTAGACTAGAGGGGTCCTACAATGAGCAGTTCTTC; CDR3aa: CASSLFRLEGSYNEQFF
len: 13; v_gene: TRBV5-1; d_gene: -; abundance: -; j_gene: TRBJ2-3; CDR3nt: TGCGCCAGCAGCAAAGGCGATGGAGATACGCAGTATTTT; CDR3aa: CASSKGDGDTQYF
len: 18; v_gene: TRBV4-1; d_gene: -; abundance: -; j_gene: TRBJ2-7; CDR3nt: TGCGCCAGCAGCCAAGATCGGGGAGCGGGCCAGCGGTCCTACGAGCAGTACTTC; CDR3aa: CASSQDRGAGQRSYEQYF
len: 13; v_gene: TRBV18; d_gene: -; abundance: -; j_gene: TRBJ2-5; CDR3nt: TGTGCCAGCTCACCGTCGGGAAAAGAGACCCAGTACTTC; CDR3aa: CASSPSGKETQYF
len: 14; v_gene: TRBV27; d_gene: -; abundance: once; j_gene: TRBJ1-5; CDR3nt: TGTGCCAGCATGGAAACCTATAGCAATCAGCCCCAGCATTTT; CDR3aa: CASMETYSNQPQHF
len: 12; v_gene: TRBV19; d_gene: -; abundance: -; j_gene: TRBJ1-2; CDR3nt: TGTGCCAGTAGCCTCCAGGGTGGCGGCTACACCTTC; CDR3aa: CASSLQGGGYTF
len: 11; v_gene: TRBV19; d_gene: -; abundance: -; j_gene: TRBJ1-3; CDR3nt: TGTGCCAGTAGCTCGGGAAACACCATATATTTT; CDR3aa: CASSSGNTIYF
len: 15; v_gene: TRBV9; d_gene: -; abundance: -; j_gene: TRBJ2-7; CDR3nt: TGTGCCAGCAGCGTAGGGGGTCTGGGTGGCAACGAGCAGTACTTC; CDR3aa: CASSVGGLGGNEQYF